One sample yielded the 21 T cell receptor beta chains listed below, sequenced in a study of blood T cell repertoires in COVID-19. The method was immunoSEQ multiplex PCR; TCRdb's version includes in-frame clones alone and lacks a portion of them. Here the sample spans 130,000 to 150,000 clones, over 70% being singletons. The sequenced material came from peripheral blood. These receptors were obtained from a man between 65 and 80 years old who had recovered from COVID-19.

The gene calls are TRBV6-5 and TRBJ2-7; 10 bases match TRBD1. With 6 bases clipped from V and 6 bases from J, the junction kept 8 bases outside the gene matches. This CDR3 contains 14 residues. The germline CDR1 and CDR2 sequences are MNHEY and SVGAGI. This CDR3 is CASSPRTGGAEQYF. The CDR3 nucleotides read TGTGCCAGCAGCCCCCGGACAGGGGGGGCCGAGCAGTACTTC.

This clone was seen at least ten times. V usage is TRBV7-2 and J usage is TRBJ2-7; no definite D call. This CDR3 region has 13 residues. Germline CDR1 and CDR2: SGHTA and FQGNSA. V gave up 8 bases and J gave up 0 bases, with 11 bases separating them. The CDR3 region has the DNA TGTGCCAGCTCGGCGGTACACTCCTACGAGCAGTACTTC. Protein product: CASSAVHSYEQYF.

The chain has TRBV27 and TRBJ2-7; 8 bases align to TRBD2. Per the germline V gene, CDR1 is MNHEY and CDR2 is SMNVEV (reference sequence). The CDR3 totals 15 residues. Unmatched junction bases numbered 10, after V lost 5 bases and J lost 4 bases. The CDR3 loop reads CASSGIAGTGYEQYF. DNA for the CDR3: TGTGCCAGCAGTGGTATAGCGGGGACGGGGTACGAGCAGTACTTC.

The genes are TRBV29-1 and TRBJ2-1, with a possible D match to TRBD1 (5 bases). The V gene lost 8 bases and the J gene lost 8 bases, with 19 bases spanning the gap. Germline-derived CDR1 and CDR2 are SQVTM and ANQGSEA. This CDR3 comprises 13 residues. CDR3 loop: CSIATVFSDEQFF. The CDR3 DNA sequence: TGCAGCATCGCGACAGTTTTCTCGGATGAGCAGTTCTTC.

The rearrangement uses TRBV5-4 and TRBJ2-7, with D hard to call. Between the trimmed V and J ends, which lost 5 bases and 7 bases, there was a span of 13 bases. Germline-derived CDR1 and CDR2 are SGHNT and YYREEE (reference sequence). The CDR3 contains 12 residues. The CDR3 spells CASSNTPREQYF. The CDR3 DNA reads TGTGCCAGCAGTAACACCCCGCGGGAGCAGTACTTC.

The chain couples TRBV4-1 to TRBJ2-7; TRBD1 aligns across 8 bases. The CDR3 totals 18 residues. Unmatched junction bases numbered 17, after V lost 3 bases and J lost 4 bases. Germline V gene data show CDR1 as MGHRA and CDR2 as YSYEKL. The CDR3 nucleotides read TGCGCCAGCAGCCAGGATCTACCACCACGGGACAGGAAGTACGAGCAGTACTTC. Protein: CASSQDLPPRDRKYEQYF.

The chain has TRBV6-4 and TRBJ2-1; D possibly corresponds to TRBD2 (5 bases). CDR3 length: 14 amino acids. Germline V CDR1 and CDR2: MRHNA, SNTAGT. The V end lost 2 bases, the J end lost 6 bases, and 11 bases lay between the germline ends. Written as DNA, the CDR3 is TGTGCCAGCAGTGACCCCTCCCGGGGCAATGAGCAGTTCTTC. Its protein is CASSDPSRGNEQFF.

The genes are TRBV28 and TRBJ2-7; weak D call: TRBD2 (6 bases). The V end was cut by 4 bases, the J end by 6 bases, with 16 bases between. Germline lookup yields CDR1 MDHEN and CDR2 SYDVKM. CDR3 length: 14 residues. For the CDR3, the DNA is TGTGCCAGCAGTTCCATTAGCGGACTGGGCGAGCAGTACTTC. Translating gives CASSSISGLGEQYF.

The V call is TRBV6-5, the J call TRBJ2-1, with 11 bases identical to TRBD1. Germline V gene lookup returns CDR1 MNHEY and CDR2 SVGAGI. With 3 bases clipped from V and 6 bases from J, the junction kept 7 bases outside the gene matches. CDR3 length equals 16 residues. The CDR3: CASSYLGGTGGNEQFF. CDR3 nucleotides: TGTGCCAGCAGTTATTTAGGAGGGACAGGGGGCAATGAGCAGTTCTTC.

This clone was picked up a small number of times. The V and J genes are TRBV12-5 and TRBJ2-4, with D maybe TRBD1 (5 bases). This CDR3 region has 14 residues. Trimming removed 5 bases from V and 0 bases from J, with 8 bases in between. Germline V gene lookup returns CDR1 LGHNT and CDR2 FRNRAP. The chain's CDR3 is CASGPGLAKNIQYF. The CDR3, as DNA: TGTGCTAGTGGTCCAGGGTTAGCCAAAAACATTCAGTACTTC.

On this clone itself: The same CDR3 is also encoded by other DNA sequences in this sample. The DNA of the CDR3 is TGTGCCAGCAGCTTACGGGACAGGGGGCCAACTGAAGCTTTCTTT. This translates into CASSLRDRGPTEAFF. This chain connects TRBV7-9 to TRBJ1-1; 12 positions agree with TRBD1. The V gene's germline CDR1 is SEHNR and CDR2 FQNEAQ (reference sequence). This CDR3 has 15 amino acids. V shed 2 bases and J 5 bases; nucleotides not matched to a gene: 3.

The rearrangement uses TRBV6-1 and TRBJ1-3; D uncertain. CDR1 and CDR2 from the germline V gene are MNHNS and SASEGT. The ends were cut back, 1 base at V and 0 bases at J, with 7 bases in the middle. The CDR3 covers 15 residues. The CDR3 spells CASSEVGASGNTIYF. In nucleotides, the CDR3 is TGTGCCAGCAGTGAAGTCGGAGCCTCTGGAAACACCATATATTTT.

The chain has TRBV6-5 and TRBJ2-7; weak D call: TRBD2 (5 bases). Trimming took 5 bases from V and 5 from J, leaving 10 bases between them. This CDR3 is built from 12 residues. The germline CDR1 and CDR2 sequences are MNHEY and SVGAGI. CDR3 residues: CASSLGVHEQYF. The CDR3 nucleotides read TGTGCCAGCAGTCTCGGGGTTCACGAGCAGTACTTC.

In its sample, this clone was seen a few times. The V call is TRBV9, the J call TRBJ1-3; possibly TRBD1 for D (5 bases). The V and J ends lost 0 bases and 0 bases respectively, with 16 bases between them. CDR1 and CDR2 from the germline V gene are SGDLS and YYNGEE. The CDR3 has 18 amino acids. The CDR3 loop is CASSVEGTGVRSGNTIYF. The DNA for the CDR3 is TGTGCCAGCAGCGTAGAGGGGACGGGGGTCCGCTCTGGAAACACCATATATTTT.

The genes are TRBV10-3 and TRBJ2-7; 9 nucleotides agree with TRBD2. CDR1 and CDR2 (germline): ENHRY, SYGVKD. This CDR3 spans 15 amino acids. The V gene end was trimmed by 0 bases and the J gene end by 2 bases; junction bases not matched to a gene: 2. The CDR3 protein is CAISESASGAYEQYF. CDR3 bases: TGTGCCATCAGTGAGTCGGCTAGCGGGGCCTACGAGCAGTACTTC.

This clone was found once. V and J are TRBV10-3 and TRBJ2-1; a possible D gene is TRBD2 (5 bases). Trimming removed 6 bases at V and 8 bases at J, with 14 bases between. The CDR3 length is 13 residues. Germline V lookup: CDR1 ENHRY, CDR2 SYGVKD. The CDR3 spells CAISTSRAHEQFF. The DNA of the CDR3 is TGTGCCATCAGCACTAGTCGCGCGCATGAGCAGTTCTTC.

J is TRBJ2-3 and V is TRBV9, with TRBD1 matching 8 bases. CDR3 length: 16 residues. Germline CDR1 SGDLS, CDR2 YYNGEE. Trimming took 3 bases from V and 0 from J; bases not matched to a gene: 6. In DNA, the CDR3 is TGTGCCAGCAGCGCGACAGGGGACTCTAGCACAGATACGCAGTATTTT. Residues: CASSATGDSSTDTQYF.

The J gene is TRBJ2-4, the V gene TRBV18, with D perhaps matching TRBD2 (6 bases). V was pared by 2 bases and J by 8 bases, with 13 bases between. CDR1 is KGHSH, CDR2 LQKENI, per germline. The CDR3 is 14 residues long. The chain's CDR3 is CASSPGGIRDIQYF. For the CDR3, the DNA is TGTGCCAGCTCACCAGGGGGGATACGGGACATTCAGTACTTC.

The chain has TRBV27 and TRBJ2-7, with D maybe TRBD2 (7 bases). With 9 bases removed from V and 5 bases from J, the gap between germline ends came to 17 bases. Germline V CDR1 and CDR2: MNHEY, SMNVEV (reference sequence). The CDR3 is made up of 13 amino acids. CDR3 coding DNA: TGTGCCAGGCCCGGGGGGCGTGTCCACGAGCAGTACTTC. Protein sequence: CARPGGRVHEQYF.

J is TRBJ2-1 and V is TRBV6-1; TRBD1 matches at 7 bases. With V trimmed by 3 bases and J by 9 bases, 5 bases remained unmatched. The CDR3 runs 13 residues. The germline CDR1 and CDR2 sequences are MNHNS and SASEGT. CDR3 sequence (DNA): TGTGCCAGCAGTGACAGGGGGACCGGTGAGCAGTTCTTC. Translated: CASSDRGTGEQFF.

V usage is TRBV5-8 and J usage is TRBJ2-7; D not resolved. The CDR3 is 14 residues long. Germline V gene lookup returns CDR1 SGHTS and CDR2 YDEGEE. V was trimmed by 8 bases and J by 1 base, leaving 16 bases between them. The CDR3 sequence is CASSRLTWSYEQYF. The CDR3 coding sequence is TGTGCCAGTTCGCGCCTAACTTGGTCCTACGAGCAGTACTTC.